This is a list of T cell receptor beta chains from one sample in a study of cytomegalovirus exposure and HLA in healthy donors. Profiling relied on immunoSEQ multiplex PCR, and the TCRdb table lists in-frame clones only, not all of them. The sample yields more than 250,000 clones, approximately 90% seen once. The material sequenced was PBMCs. The receptors shown here come from a woman aged 25 to 45 in good health and CMV-seropositive. CDR3s include the opening cysteine and the closing phenylalanine or tryptophan.

length	V	J	CDR3
15	TRBV18	TRBJ1-1	CASSPTGGVNTEAFF
12	TRBV5-6	TRBJ1-5	CASSMGNQPQHF
13	TRBV25-1	TRBJ1-2	CASTSGTGFGYTF
16	TRBV4-3	TRBJ2-2	CASSQDRGWNTGELFF
14	TRBV28	TRBJ1-1	CASSVGTGGNEAFF
12	TRBV27	TRBJ2-7	CASRTSVYEQYF
15	TRBV13	TRBJ1-1	CASSLSPGGDTEAFF
14	TRBV6-1	TRBJ2-7	CASSEAWGSYEQYF
17	TRBV28	TRBJ2-4	CASSLVPVGLTKNIQYF
16	TRBV7-3	TRBJ1-1	CASSLEGTGRNTEAFF
16	TRBV9	TRBJ2-1	CASSEGLLDLGDEQFF
14	TRBV5-6	TRBJ2-3	CASSLAGGPGWQYF
13	TRBV6-5	TRBJ1-2	CASTKDRLDGYTF
10	TRBV20-1	TRBJ1-2	CSALVPPMAF
14	TRBV12-5	TRBJ1-1	CASGPRGGRTEAFF
15	TRBV11-3	TRBJ2-7	CASSLAGTGSYEQYF
15	TRBV19	TRBJ1-6	CASRPRDRGNSPLHF
14	TRBV28	TRBJ2-1	CASSSLRELDEQFF
12	TRBV14	TRBJ2-7	CASSPGNYEQYF
15	TRBV23-1	TRBJ1-5	CASKNTPWCYQPQHF
12	TRBV5-4	TRBJ1-2	CASSLPRAGYTF
12	TRBV30	TRBJ1-1	CAWSVRRSEAFF
14	TRBV25-1	TRBJ1-1	CASSEPQGYTEAFF
13	TRBV2	TRBJ1-1	CASSVQGGTEAFF
15	TRBV7-8	TRBJ1-5	CASSWDRDSNQPQHF
13	TRBV28	TRBJ1-5	CASSYRGNQPQHF
11	TRBV11-2	TRBJ2-7	CATSGGGEQYF
16	TRBV4-2	TRBJ2-2	CASSRSGMVDTGELFF
13	TRBV13	TRBJ2-1	CASSLSEGGEQFF
13	TRBV30	TRBJ2-3	CAWSTTSGGLKYF
15	TRBV19	TRBJ1-6	CASSSLWTGNSPLHF
13	TRBV7-9	TRBJ2-7	CASSPGQSYEQYF
13	TRBV30	TRBJ1-1	CAWSEAANTEAFF
17	TRBV4-3	TRBJ2-5	CASSQEGPGQGAETQYF
15	TRBV18	TRBJ2-7	CASSVKQGSEYEQYF
13	TRBV19	TRBJ1-2	CASSPSVAYGYTF
16	TRBV5-1	TRBJ2-2	CASNGLAGGPSGELFF
16	TRBV15	TRBJ2-7	CATSRDSIEGSYEQYF
17	TRBV15	TRBJ2-2	CATSRDGQFANTGELFF
11	TRBV29-1	TRBJ1-1	CSVEGRGEAFF
14	TRBV5-6	TRBJ2-7	CASSWGSGAYEQYF
17	TRBV19	TRBJ2-7	CASSMGGGQLLEHEQYF
16	TRBV4-3	TRBJ2-3	CASSQGRGQGSDTQYF
11	TRBV6-1	TRBJ1-3	CASSEADTIYF
15	TRBV11-2	TRBJ2-1	CASSLEGSGRHEQFF
15	TRBV7-9	TRBJ2-2	CASSLRDKETGELFF
14	TRBV28	TRBJ1-3	CASSLPHLGNTIYF
14	TRBV6-1	TRBJ1-1	CASSQRGRITEAFF